These 15 T cell receptor beta chains were sequenced from one sample in a study of shared clonotypes between healthy human individuals. The table came from immunoSEQ multiplex PCR; TCRdb's copy has only in-frame clones and leaves some out. This sample has some 2 million clones; around 96% occur once, and the top ten carry roughly 1.2%. CD8 cells classed as naive were CD45RO-negative and positively selected for CCR7, excluding terminally differentiated effector memory CD45RA+ cells. Input material: naive CD8+ T cells sorted from blood. These receptor sequences come from a man younger than 30 in good health.

This chain connects TRBV30 to TRBJ1-5; 7 positions match TRBD1. The V segment lost 8 bases and the J segment 3 bases; nucleotides outside the gene matches: 4. The germline gives CDR1 GTSNPN, CDR2 SVGIG (reference sequence). The CDR3 spans 12 residues. The DNA of the CDR3 is TGTGCCGGACAGGTGGACAATCAGCCCCAGCATTTT. This codes for CAGQVDNQPQHF.

The chain carries TRBV29-1 and TRBJ2-1; the match to TRBD1 covers 10 bases. The junction had 1 base not matched to a gene; V was cut back by 7 bases and J by 7 bases. The germline gives CDR1 SQVTM, CDR2 ANQGSEA. The CDR3 sequence is 11 residues long. CDR3 nucleotide sequence: TGCAGCGGGACAGGGGGAAATGAGCAGTTCTTC. This sequence encodes CSGTGGNEQFF.

V usage is TRBV27 and J usage is TRBJ2-7; perhaps TRBD2 as D (5 bases). V was clipped by 5 bases and J by 3 bases, with 20 bases between them. CDR1 is MNHEY, CDR2 SMNVEV, per germline (reference sequence). The CDR3 contains 16 residues. The CDR3 loop reads CASSPAPGESFYEQYF. DNA of the CDR3: TGTGCCAGCAGTCCTGCCCCCGGGGAAAGTTTCTACGAGCAGTACTTC.

This chain joins TRBV7-9 and TRBJ1-2, with a weak D call TRBD1 (5 bases). This CDR3 comprises 13 residues. Between the trimmed V and J ends, which lost 5 bases and 3 bases, there was a span of 10 bases. CDR1 and CDR2 from the germline V gene are SEHNR and FQNEAQ (reference sequence). CDR3 amino acids: CASSRGTDYGYTF. The CDR3 DNA is TGTGCCAGCAGCCGAGGGACGGACTATGGCTACACCTTC.

The chain recombines TRBV28 with TRBJ1-6; 7 nucleotides line up with TRBD1. V was pared by 4 bases and J by 0 bases, with 15 bases of the junction left unmatched. CDR3 length equals 20 residues. The germline CDR1 and CDR2 sequences are MDHEN and SYDVKM. CDR3 nucleotide sequence: TGTGCCAGCAGTTCACGGTACTTAGGGACAGATAGCTCCTATAATTCACCCCTCCACTTT. It codes for CASSSRYLGTDSSYNSPLHF.

A note on this clone: Within the sample, other DNA sequences also encode this same CDR3. The chain uses TRBV4-1 and TRBJ1-3; no clear D gene. CDR3 length: 15 amino acids. Between the trimmed V and J ends, which lost 1 base and 0 bases, there was a span of 7 bases. Germline assignment: CDR1 MGHRA and CDR2 YSYEKL. This CDR3 reads CASSQVTGSGNTIYF. CDR3 nucleotide sequence: TGCGCCAGCAGCCAAGTCACGGGCTCTGGAAACACCATATATTTT.

CDR3 residues: CASSLGDTVSSTDTQYF. In DNA, the CDR3 is TGTGCCAGCAGCTTAGGGGACACGGTTTCTAGCACAGATACGCAGTATTTT. The rearrangement uses TRBV7-9 and TRBJ2-3, with a tentative D call TRBD1 (6 bases). Germline CDR1 and CDR2: SEHNR and FQNEAQ (reference sequence). The CDR3 has 17 residues. V lost 1 base and J lost 0, with 14 bases in between.

The chain is built from TRBV7-9 and TRBJ2-7, with TRBD2 identical over 15 bases. Germline V lookup: CDR1 SEHNR, CDR2 FQNEAQ (reference sequence). The CDR3 is made up of 15 amino acids. J lost 6 bases, V lost 6 bases, and 6 bases had no gene match. CDR3 region: CASREGLAGGSEQYF. The CDR3 DNA reads TGTGCCAGCAGGGAGGGACTAGCGGGAGGAAGCGAGCAGTACTTC.

In regard to this clone: Different DNA sequences within this sample yield the same CDR3. The chain uses TRBV7-9 and TRBJ2-5; no firm D call. V was trimmed by 3 bases and J by 0 bases, leaving 5 bases between them. Per the germline V gene, CDR1 is SEHNR and CDR2 is FQNEAQ (reference sequence). CDR3 length equals 13 residues. CDR3 nucleotides: TGTGCCAGCAGCTTCCCCAACCAAGAGACCCAGTACTTC. Its translation: CASSFPNQETQYF.

This clone was observed a single time. V usage is TRBV27 and J usage is TRBJ1-6; TRBD1 matches 8 bases. Trimming removed 4 bases from V and 8 bases from J; junction bases left unmatched: 4. The germline CDR1 and CDR2 sequences are MNHEY and SMNVEV (reference sequence). This CDR3 is 14 amino acids long. The CDR3 bases are TGTGCCAGCAGTTGGCAGGGGGCTGATTCACCCCTCCACTTT. As protein: CASSWQGADSPLHF.

J is TRBJ2-7 and V is TRBV4-3, with D possibly being TRBD1 or TRBD2 (6 bases each). The CDR3 has 14 amino acids. V was shortened by 0 bases and J by 4 bases, with 10 bases between the two germline ends. CDR1 is LGHNA and CDR2 is YSLEER in the germline V gene. The CDR3 region has the DNA TGCGCCAGCAGCCAAGATATAGGGGGGTACGAGCAGTACTTC. This codes for CASSQDIGGYEQYF.

The rearrangement uses TRBV18 and TRBJ2-1; the match to TRBD2 covers 7 bases. This CDR3 is built from 15 residues. Germline CDR1 KGHSH, CDR2 LQKENI. With V trimmed by 3 bases and J by 6 bases, 8 bases remained unmatched. CDR3 in amino acids: CASSPGGGSGNEQFF. The DNA of the CDR3 is TGTGCCAGCTCACCTGGGGGGGGTAGCGGCAATGAGCAGTTCTTC.

V and J are TRBV4-3 and TRBJ1-2; 8 bases map to TRBD1. V shed 0 bases and J 4 bases; nucleotides not matched to a gene: 4. Germline CDR1 is LGHNA and CDR2 is YSLEER. This CDR3 has 15 amino acids. The CDR3, as DNA: TGCGCCAGCAGCCAAGATACAGGGGGGGGCTATGGCTACACCTTC. Translated: CASSQDTGGGYGYTF.

As for this clone: The same CDR3 also results from other DNA sequences found in this sample. This chain connects TRBV7-2 to TRBJ2-7, with 10 nucleotides matching TRBD2. CDR3 size: 14 residues. V gave up 2 bases and J gave up 5 bases; unmatched junction bases: 3. In germline, CDR1 is SGHTA, CDR2 FQGNSA. CDR3 sequence: CASSLLAGANEQYF. For the CDR3, the DNA is TGTGCCAGCAGCTTACTAGCGGGAGCCAACGAGCAGTACTTC.

A remark on this clone: The same CDR3 can be traced to other DNA sequences in this sample. The chain links TRBV5-6 to TRBJ1-5; no reliable D call. Trimming cost V 2 bases and J 4 bases, with 7 bases left between them. Germline-derived CDR1 and CDR2 are SGHDT and YYEEEE. This CDR3 comprises 13 residues. The CDR3 DNA is TGTGCCAGCAGCTTCGGGCAGAATCAGCCCCAGCATTTT. This sequence encodes CASSFGQNQPQHF.